The 20 T cell receptor beta chains in this list originate from one sample, sequenced in a study of CD8 T cells in Susac syndrome. The RNA, about 0.45 to 1 ug, was put through reverse transcription using random hexamers. Via MiXCR, TCRdb re-called the immunoSEQ multiplex PCR reads, giving one row per CDR3 protein. The top ten hold about 0.098% of the sample, which has about 120,000 distinct CDR3 sequences, roughly 92% seen once. The sequenced sample consisted of CD4+ T cells from PBMCs. These receptors all come from a human donor in good health.

This chain joins TRBV3-1 and TRBJ2-2, with D perhaps TRBD2 (5 bases). The CDR3 sequence is 14 residues long. Per the germline V gene, CDR1 is LGHDT and CDR2 is YNNKEL (reference sequence). V shed 2 bases and J shed 1 base, with 5 bases lying between them. The CDR3 bases are TGTGCCAGCAGCCAACGGGAGAACACCGGGGAGCTGTTTTTT. It is translated as CASSQRENTGELFF.

This chain joins TRBV29-1 and TRBJ2-7, with 7 bases lining up with TRBD2. The CDR3 has 11 amino acids. V dropped 7 bases and J dropped 7; count of bases not matched to a gene: 7. The germline V gene encodes CDR1 SQVTM and CDR2 ANQGSEA. The CDR3 here is CSASGGGEQYF. The CDR3 DNA follows: TGCAGCGCTTCGGGAGGAGGAGAGCAGTACTTC.

The genes are TRBV6-5 and TRBJ2-1; the match to TRBD1 covers 8 bases. CDR3 length: 14 residues. Trimming at V came to 0 bases and at J to 8 bases, leaving 3 bases not matched to a gene. The germline V gene encodes CDR1 MNHEY and CDR2 SVGAGI. The CDR3 DNA reads TGTGCCAGCAGTTACTCTCAGGGGGCTTATGAGCAGTTCTTC. Protein sequence: CASSYSQGAYEQFF.

For the CDR3, the DNA is TGTGCCATCGGGGGGCAGGTAGATACGCAGTATTTT. The encoded protein is CAIGGQVDTQYF. The chain carries TRBV10-3 and TRBJ2-3; TRBD1 or TRBD2 may be the D gene (6 bases each). There are 12 residues in the CDR3. Trimming removed 8 bases at V and 5 bases at J, with 11 bases between. The V gene's germline CDR1 is ENHRY and CDR2 SYGVKD.

The V gene is TRBV27, the J gene TRBJ2-1; D perhaps matches TRBD1 (5 bases). There are 11 residues in the CDR3. Germline values: CDR1 MNHEY, CDR2 SMNVEV (reference sequence). The germline V and J ends were trimmed by 9 bases and 6 bases, with 9 bases remaining between them. The CDR3 here is CASRQSNEQFF. For the CDR3, the DNA is TGTGCCAGTAGACAGTCCAATGAGCAGTTCTTC.

V is TRBV2 and J is TRBJ2-7; no clear D gene. The length of the CDR3 is 11 residues. Deletions cut 6 bases from V and 6 bases from J, with 9 bases between. The V gene's germline CDR1 is SNHLY and CDR2 FYNNEI. CDR3 nucleotide sequence: TGTGCCAGCAGGGCATTTTTCGAGCAGTACTTC. It specifies CASRAFFEQYF.

The genes are TRBV6-6 and TRBJ2-3, with a possible D match to TRBD1 (5 bases). The CDR3 is 13 residues long. The V and J ends lost 6 bases and 5 bases respectively, with 12 bases between them. The germline CDR1 and CDR2 sequences are MNHNY and SVGAGI (reference sequence). The CDR3 region has the DNA TGTGCCAGCAGCTACGGACAACTAGATACGCAGTATTTT. As protein: CASSYGQLDTQYF.

The V and J genes are TRBV5-1 and TRBJ2-5, with D possibly being TRBD1 or TRBD2 (7 bases each). Per the germline V gene, CDR1 is SGHRS and CDR2 is YFSETQ. The V end lost 4 bases, the J end lost 5 bases, and 12 bases lay between the germline ends. The CDR3 loop spans 13 amino acids. CDR3 protein: CASSDQGGETQYF. CDR3 DNA sequence: TGCGCCAGCAGCGACCAGGGGGGGGAGACCCAGTACTTC.

The CDR3 here is CASSKVEQQQFF. CDR3 DNA: TGTGCCAGCAGCAAAGTGGAACAACAGCAGTTCTTC. The gene calls are TRBV7-9 and TRBJ2-1; D gene ambiguous. The CDR3 is 12 residues long. With 5 bases removed from V and 11 bases from J, the gap between germline ends came to 13 bases. From germline, CDR1 is SEHNR and CDR2 FQNEAQ (reference sequence).

The chain employs TRBV6-5 and TRBJ2-1; 12 bases agree with TRBD2. The V gene's germline CDR1 is MNHEY and CDR2 SVGAGI. V trimming: 0 bases; J trimming: 9 bases; junction bases outside the gene matches: 3. The CDR3 contains 15 residues. CDR3 coding DNA: TGTGCCAGCAGTTACTCCCTAGCGGGAGGGGTTGAGCAGTTCTTC. It translates to CASSYSLAGGVEQFF.

J is TRBJ1-6 and V is TRBV18, with TRBD1 as a possible D gene (5 bases). This CDR3 comprises 14 residues. V lost 8 bases, J lost 10 bases, and 18 bases lay in between. CDR1 and CDR2 from the germline V gene are KGHSH and LQKENI. Written as DNA, the CDR3 is TGTGCCAGCCACACCGGGACGGGCGTCTCACCCCTCCACTTT. Encoded protein: CASHTGTGVSPLHF.

The V gene is TRBV30, the J gene TRBJ2-3; TRBD2 matches 12 bases. The CDR3 contains 14 residues. Germline CDR1 is GTSNPN and CDR2 is SVGIG (reference sequence). V trimming: 5 bases; J trimming: 4 bases; junction bases outside the gene matches: 4. The CDR3 coding sequence is TGTGCCTGGGTTCTAGCGGGAGGGCCAGATACGCAGTATTTT. This codes for CAWVLAGGPDTQYF.

The chain links TRBV7-9 to TRBJ2-1; TRBD1 matches at 10 bases. CDR3 length: 15 residues. The germline V gene encodes CDR1 SEHNR and CDR2 FQNEAQ (reference sequence). Trimming cost V 5 bases and J 2 bases; bases outside gene matches: 3. Here the CDR3 reads CASSTTGGTYNEQFF. CDR3 nucleotides: TGTGCCAGCAGCACGACAGGGGGCACCTACAATGAGCAGTTCTTC. The whole variable domain, remainder taken from reference TRBV7-9 and TRBJ2-1, is DTGVSQNPRHKITKRGQNVTFRCDPISEHNRLYWYRQTLGQGPEFLTYFQNEAQLEKSRLLSDRFSAERPKGSFSTLEIQRTEQGDSAMYLCASSTTGGTYNEQFFGPGTRLTVL.

This sequence joins TRBV18 and TRBJ2-2, with unresolved D. The germline V gene has CDR1 KGHSH and CDR2 LQKENI. Trimming took off 0 bases at V and 4 bases at J, with 6 bases between the two ends. The CDR3 spans 14 residues. The CDR3 sequence: CASSPPSVTGELFF. CDR3 bases: TGTGCCAGCTCACCACCATCCGTCACCGGGGAGCTGTTTTTT. The variable domain in full, completed from reference TRBV18 and TRBJ2-2, reads NAGVMQNPRHLVRRRGQEARLRCSPMKGHSHVYWYRQLPEEGLKFMVYLQKENIIDESGMPKERFSAEFPKEGPSILRIQQVVRGDSAAYFCASSPPSVTGELFFGEGSRLTVL.

V and J are TRBV6-5 and TRBJ1-2; D ambiguous. The CDR3 spans 15 residues. V was clipped by 5 bases and J by 4 bases, with 17 bases between them. CDR1 and CDR2 (germline): MNHEY, SVGAGI. The CDR3 region has the DNA TGTGCCAGCAGTCCCGATATATCCACCCTCTATGGCTACACCTTC. This encodes CASSPDISTLYGYTF.

J is TRBJ2-1 and V is TRBV3-1, with 9 nucleotides matching TRBD2. Germline loops: CDR1 LGHDT, CDR2 YNNKEL (reference sequence). The trim removed 0 bases at V and 2 bases at J, leaving 5 bases unmatched. The CDR3 length is 17 residues. The CDR3 region is CASSQDPTSGTYNEQFF. The CDR3 nucleotides are TGTGCCAGCAGCCAAGACCCGACTAGCGGAACCTACAATGAGCAGTTCTTC.

The chain combines TRBV9 with TRBJ1-1; 10 bases are shared with TRBD1. J was trimmed by 5 bases and V by 0 bases; bases with no gene match: 4. The CDR3 length is 15 residues. Germline V gives CDR1 SGDLS, CDR2 YYNGEE. The CDR3 DNA is TGTGCCAGCAGCGTAGGACAGGGGGCCGAAACTGAAGCTTTCTTT. This codes for CASSVGQGAETEAFF.

The genes are TRBV9 and TRBJ2-7; no firm D call. Trimming cost V 0 bases and J 0 bases, with 7 bases left between them. CDR1 and CDR2 from the germline V gene are SGDLS and YYNGEE. The CDR3 length is 14 residues. CDR3 sequence reads: CASSVVPSSYEQYF. In nucleotides, the CDR3 is TGTGCCAGCAGCGTAGTACCGAGCTCCTACGAGCAGTACTTC.

V usage is TRBV3-1 and J usage is TRBJ2-7; the D gene is possibly TRBD2 (5 bases). From germline, CDR1 is LGHDT and CDR2 YNNKEL (reference sequence). The V and J ends lost 6 bases and 1 base respectively, with 19 bases between them. CDR3 size: 16 residues. The DNA of the CDR3 is TGTGCCAGCAGTCGAGGCCCCCCCCCGGGGTCCTACGAGCAGTACTTC. It specifies CASSRGPPPGSYEQYF.

The genes are TRBV19 and TRBJ2-3; D uncertain. There are 16 residues in the CDR3. Germline V gene lookup returns CDR1 LNHDA and CDR2 SQIVND (reference sequence). Between the trimmed V and J ends, which lost 3 bases and 4 bases, there was a span of 17 bases. DNA for the CDR3: TGTGCCAGTAGTATCGGCCAAAGGGCATCTGCAGATACGCAGTATTTT. Amino acid sequence: CASSIGQRASADTQYF.